The 13 T cell receptor beta chains given below trace back to one sample, sequenced in a study of cytomegalovirus exposure and HLA in healthy donors. Clones were read by immunoSEQ multiplex PCR, and TCRdb kept only the in-frame ones, dropping some. Of 200,000 to 300,000 clones in the sample, around 86% were seen once. Specimen: PBMCs. The receptors shown here come from a woman younger than 45 in good health and CMV-seropositive.

The chain couples TRBV28 to TRBJ1-3; the D gene is possibly TRBD1 (6 bases). The CDR3 covers 16 residues. In germline, CDR1 is MDHEN, CDR2 SYDVKM. With 3 bases removed from V and 3 bases from J, the gap between germline ends came to 15 bases. CDR3 in amino acids: CASSLTPGVSGNTIYF. The CDR3 nucleotides are TGTGCCAGCAGTTTGACACCAGGGGTTAGTGGAAACACCATATATTTT.

J is TRBJ1-3 and V is TRBV30; 10 positions agree with TRBD1. With 8 bases clipped from V and 2 bases from J, the junction kept 3 bases outside the gene matches. The CDR3 runs 13 residues. Germline CDR1 is GTSNPN and CDR2 is SVGIG (reference sequence). CDR3 coding DNA: TGTGCCGGGGACAGGGGTGCTGGAAACACCATATATTTT. Translating it yields CAGDRGAGNTIYF.

V gene TRBV29-1 combines with J gene TRBJ1-2; D unresolved. CDR1 SQVTM and CDR2 ANQGSEA come from the germline V gene. The V end was cut by 3 bases, the J end by 3 bases, with 14 bases between. CDR3 length: 14 residues. Written as DNA, the CDR3 is TGCAGCGTTGATCGGGTCGGCGGAGACTATGGCTACACCTTC. Protein product: CSVDRVGGDYGYTF.

The V and J genes are TRBV7-2 and TRBJ2-7; TRBD2 agrees at 12 bases. Germline V gives CDR1 SGHTA, CDR2 FQGNSA. The V segment lost 7 bases and the J segment 9 bases; nucleotides outside the gene matches: 10. The CDR3 loop spans 14 amino acids. The CDR3, as DNA: TGTGCCAGCACTCCGACTAGCGGGAGAGAAAGGCAGTACTTC. This sequence encodes CASTPTSGRERQYF.

V usage is TRBV2 and J usage is TRBJ2-7; 9 positions match TRBD1. This CDR3 region has 14 residues. Trimming at V came to 5 bases and at J to 1 base, leaving 3 bases not matched to a gene. Germline CDR1 and CDR2: SNHLY and FYNNEI. The CDR3 nucleotides are TGTGCCAGCAGTCGGGACAGGGCGTCCTACGAGCAGTACTTC. Residues: CASSRDRASYEQYF. The full variable domain, rest sourced from reference TRBV2 and TRBJ2-7, is EPEVTQTPSHQVTQMGQEVILRCVPISNHLYFYWYRQILGQKVEFLVSFYNNEISEKSEIFDDQFSVERPDGSNFTLKIRSTKLEDSAMYFCASSRDRASYEQYFGPGTRLTVT.

The rearrangement joins TRBV6-5 to TRBJ1-1, with TRBD1 matching over 9 bases. Looked up from germline, CDR1 is MNHEY and CDR2 is SVGAGI. V trimming: 7 bases; J trimming: 1 base; junction bases outside the gene matches: 7. The CDR3 covers 15 residues. CDR3: CASTLRTGANTEAFF. The CDR3, as DNA: TGTGCCAGCACCCTTAGGACAGGGGCGAACACTGAAGCTTTCTTT.

The chain uses TRBV5-4 and TRBJ2-3; D not resolved. In germline, CDR1 is SGHNT, CDR2 YYREEE (reference sequence). The CDR3 is made up of 13 amino acids. V lost 4 bases, J lost 3 bases, and 9 bases lay in between. CDR3 in amino acids: CASSTEPTDTQYF. CDR3 DNA: TGTGCCAGCAGCACTGAACCAACAGATACGCAGTATTTT.

J is TRBJ2-7 and V is TRBV28; 11 nucleotides line up with TRBD1. V was pared by 6 bases and J by 4 bases, with 5 bases of the junction left unmatched. Germline V gives CDR1 MDHEN, CDR2 SYDVKM. This CDR3 is built from 14 residues. The CDR3 reads CASSYGTGGYEQYF. CDR3 coding DNA: TGTGCCAGCAGCTACGGGACAGGGGGTTACGAGCAGTACTTC.

This clone appeared a single time. The chain couples TRBV27 to TRBJ2-3, with D hard to call. V lost 5 bases to trimming and J lost 1 base, with 10 bases between them. The length of the CDR3 is 14 residues. CDR1 and CDR2 (germline): MNHEY, SMNVEV (reference sequence). CDR3: CASSRAYGTDTQYF. The CDR3 nucleotides read TGTGCCAGCAGTCGAGCGTACGGCACAGATACGCAGTATTTT.

CDR3 bases: TGTGCCAGCAGTGACAGAAAAAACATTCAGTACTTC. Encoded protein: CASSDRKNIQYF. The V call is TRBV28, the J call TRBJ2-4; D may be TRBD1 (5 bases). Germline-derived CDR1 and CDR2 are MDHEN and SYDVKM. V shed 5 bases and J shed 4 bases, with 6 bases lying between them. The CDR3 spans 12 residues.

The chain carries TRBV30 and TRBJ2-5, with D hard to call. Germline V gives CDR1 GTSNPN, CDR2 SVGIG (reference sequence). CDR3 length equals 14 residues. V gave up 3 bases and J gave up 5 bases, with 16 bases separating them. This CDR3 reads CAWSTPGSWETQYF. DNA of the CDR3: TGTGCCTGGAGCACTCCCGGGTCCTGGGAGACCCAGTACTTC.

The chain couples TRBV7-8 to TRBJ1-1, with D perhaps TRBD1 (6 bases). This CDR3 spans 14 amino acids. Trimming removed 5 bases from V and 4 bases from J, with 14 bases in between. Germline V CDR1 and CDR2: SGHVS, FQNEAQ. CDR3 in amino acids: CASSPPGVSTEAFF. In DNA, the CDR3 is TGTGCCAGCAGCCCGCCAGGGGTCTCCACTGAAGCTTTCTTT.

The chain couples TRBV5-4 to TRBJ1-2; no reliable D call. CDR3 length: 13 amino acids. The germline V gene has CDR1 SGHNT and CDR2 YYREEE (reference sequence). V shed 2 bases and J shed 8 bases, with 13 bases lying between them. Here the CDR3 reads CASSFGRASGYTF. CDR3 nucleotide sequence: TGTGCCAGCAGCTTCGGACGGGCTAGCGGCTACACCTTC.